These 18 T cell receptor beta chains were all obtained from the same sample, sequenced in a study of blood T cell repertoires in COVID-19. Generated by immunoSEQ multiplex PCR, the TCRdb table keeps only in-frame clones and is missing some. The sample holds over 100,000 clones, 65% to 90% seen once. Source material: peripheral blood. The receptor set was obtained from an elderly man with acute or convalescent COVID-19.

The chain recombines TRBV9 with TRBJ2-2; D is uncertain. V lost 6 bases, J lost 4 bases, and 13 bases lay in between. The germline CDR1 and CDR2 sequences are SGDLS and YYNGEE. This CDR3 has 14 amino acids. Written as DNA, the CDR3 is TGTGCCAGCAAAAGCGATTCCAGCACCGGGGAGCTGTTTTTT. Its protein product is CASKSDSSTGELFF.

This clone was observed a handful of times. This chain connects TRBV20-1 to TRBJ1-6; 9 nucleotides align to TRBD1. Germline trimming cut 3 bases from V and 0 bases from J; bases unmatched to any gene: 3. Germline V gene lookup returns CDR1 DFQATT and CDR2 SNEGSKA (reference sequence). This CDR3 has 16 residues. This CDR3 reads CSASQQGASYNSPLHF. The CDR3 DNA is TGCAGTGCTAGTCAACAGGGGGCCTCCTATAATTCACCCCTCCACTTT.

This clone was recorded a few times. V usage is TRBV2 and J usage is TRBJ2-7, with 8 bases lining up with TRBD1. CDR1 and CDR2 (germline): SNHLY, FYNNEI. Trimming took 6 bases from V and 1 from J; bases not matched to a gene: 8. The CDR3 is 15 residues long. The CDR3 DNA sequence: TGTGCCAGCAGGCCGACAGGGGTGGGGTCCTACGAGCAGTACTTC. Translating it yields CASRPTGVGSYEQYF. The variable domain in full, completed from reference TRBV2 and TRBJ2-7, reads EPEVTQTPSHQVTQMGQEVILRCVPISNHLYFYWYRQILGQKVEFLVSFYNNEISEKSEIFDDQFSVERPDGSNFTLKIRSTKLEDSAMYFCASRPTGVGSYEQYFGPGTRLTVT.

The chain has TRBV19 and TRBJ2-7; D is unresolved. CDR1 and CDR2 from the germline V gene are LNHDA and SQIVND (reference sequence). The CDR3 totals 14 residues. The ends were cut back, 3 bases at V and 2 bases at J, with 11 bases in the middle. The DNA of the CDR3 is TGTGCCAGTAGTATCGCGGCAGATACCTACGAGCAGTACTTC. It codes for CASSIAADTYEQYF.

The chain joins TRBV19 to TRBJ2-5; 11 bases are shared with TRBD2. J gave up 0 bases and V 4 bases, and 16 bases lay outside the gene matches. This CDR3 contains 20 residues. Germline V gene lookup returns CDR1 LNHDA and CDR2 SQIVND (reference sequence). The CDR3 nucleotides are TGTGCCAGTAGTACGGGCAGGGGCGCTAGCGGGGGGCGACACCAAGAGACCCAGTACTTC. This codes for CASSTGRGASGGRHQETQYF.

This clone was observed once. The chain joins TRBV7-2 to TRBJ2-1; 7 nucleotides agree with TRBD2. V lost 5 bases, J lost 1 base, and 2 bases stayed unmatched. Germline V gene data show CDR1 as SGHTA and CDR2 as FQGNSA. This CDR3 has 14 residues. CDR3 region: CASSGGSSYNEQFF. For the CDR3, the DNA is TGTGCCAGCAGCGGCGGGAGTTCCTACAATGAGCAGTTCTTC.

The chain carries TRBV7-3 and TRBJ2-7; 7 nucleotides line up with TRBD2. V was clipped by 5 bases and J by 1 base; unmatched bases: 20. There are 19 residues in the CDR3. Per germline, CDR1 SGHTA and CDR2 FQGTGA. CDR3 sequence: CASSPHNARVSGQSYEQYF. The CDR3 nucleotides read TGTGCCAGCAGCCCCCATAACGCCCGCGTTAGCGGGCAATCCTACGAGCAGTACTTC.

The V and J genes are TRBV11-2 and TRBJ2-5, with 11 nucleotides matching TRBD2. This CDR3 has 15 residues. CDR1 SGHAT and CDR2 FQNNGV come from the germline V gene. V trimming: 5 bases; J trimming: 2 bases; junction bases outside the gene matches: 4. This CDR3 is CASSPRLAGQETQYF. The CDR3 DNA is TGTGCCAGCAGCCCTAGACTAGCGGGACAAGAGACCCAGTACTTC.

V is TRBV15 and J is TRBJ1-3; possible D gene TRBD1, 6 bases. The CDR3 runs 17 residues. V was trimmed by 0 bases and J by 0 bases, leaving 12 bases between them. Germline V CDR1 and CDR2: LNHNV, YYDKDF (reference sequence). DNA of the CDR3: TGTGCCACCAGCAGAGACCGGACAGACATCTCTGGAAACACCATATATTTT. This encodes CATSRDRTDISGNTIYF. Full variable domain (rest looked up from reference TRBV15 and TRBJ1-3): DAMVIQNPRYQVTQFGKPVTLSCSQTLNHNVMYWYQQKSSQAPKLLFHYYDKDFNNEADTPDNFQSRRPNTSFCFLDIRSPGLGDTAMYLCATSRDRTDISGNTIYFGEGSWLTVV.

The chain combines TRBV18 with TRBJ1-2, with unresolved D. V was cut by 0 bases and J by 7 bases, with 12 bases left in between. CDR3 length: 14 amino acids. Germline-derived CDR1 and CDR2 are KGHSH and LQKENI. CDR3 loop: CASSPPVLGGGYTF. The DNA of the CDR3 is TGTGCCAGCTCACCACCGGTTTTGGGAGGTGGCTACACCTTC.

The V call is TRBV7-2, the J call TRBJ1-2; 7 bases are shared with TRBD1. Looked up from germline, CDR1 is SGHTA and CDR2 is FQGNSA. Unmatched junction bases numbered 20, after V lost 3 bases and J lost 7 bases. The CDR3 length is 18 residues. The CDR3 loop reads CASSFPGTGTVELFGYTF. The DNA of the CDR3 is TGTGCCAGCAGCTTTCCCGGGACCGGGACAGTCGAGTTATTTGGCTACACCTTC.

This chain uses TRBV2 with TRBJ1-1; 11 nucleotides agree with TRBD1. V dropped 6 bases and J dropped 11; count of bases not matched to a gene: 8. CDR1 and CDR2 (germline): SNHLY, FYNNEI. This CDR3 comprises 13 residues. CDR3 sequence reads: CASRRTGGVGAFF. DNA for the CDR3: TGTGCCAGCAGGCGGACAGGGGGCGTGGGGGCTTTCTTT.

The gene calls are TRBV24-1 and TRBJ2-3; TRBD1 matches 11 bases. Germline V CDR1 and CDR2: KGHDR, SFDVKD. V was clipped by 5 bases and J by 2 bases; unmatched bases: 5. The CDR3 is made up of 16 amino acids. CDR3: CATSAGDRGNTDTQYF. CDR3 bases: TGTGCCACCAGTGCTGGGGACAGGGGGAACACAGATACGCAGTATTTT.

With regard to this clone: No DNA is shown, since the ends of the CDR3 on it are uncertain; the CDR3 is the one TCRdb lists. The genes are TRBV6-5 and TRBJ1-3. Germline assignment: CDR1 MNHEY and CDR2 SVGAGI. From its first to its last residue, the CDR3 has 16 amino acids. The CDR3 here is CASSSSTEGLRNTIYF.

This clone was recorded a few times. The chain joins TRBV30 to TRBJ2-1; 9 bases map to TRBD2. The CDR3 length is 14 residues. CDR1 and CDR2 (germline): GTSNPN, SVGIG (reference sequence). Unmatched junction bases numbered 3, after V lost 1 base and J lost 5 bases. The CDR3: CAWSGLAANNEQFF. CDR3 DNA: TGTGCCTGGAGTGGACTAGCGGCGAACAATGAGCAGTTCTTC.

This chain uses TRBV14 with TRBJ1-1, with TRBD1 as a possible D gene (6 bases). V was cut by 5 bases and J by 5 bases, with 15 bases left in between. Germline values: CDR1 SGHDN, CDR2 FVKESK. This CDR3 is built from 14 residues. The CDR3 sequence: CASSGSQGRTEAFF. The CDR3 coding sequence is TGTGCCAGCAGCGGTTCACAGGGCCGGACTGAAGCTTTCTTT.

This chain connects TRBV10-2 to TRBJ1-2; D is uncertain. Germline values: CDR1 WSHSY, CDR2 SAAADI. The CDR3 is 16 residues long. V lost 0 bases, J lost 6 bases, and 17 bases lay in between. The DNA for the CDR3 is TGCGCCAGCAGTGAGTCGAGTGCACTCGGCGAGGATGGCTACACCTTC. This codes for CASSESSALGEDGYTF.

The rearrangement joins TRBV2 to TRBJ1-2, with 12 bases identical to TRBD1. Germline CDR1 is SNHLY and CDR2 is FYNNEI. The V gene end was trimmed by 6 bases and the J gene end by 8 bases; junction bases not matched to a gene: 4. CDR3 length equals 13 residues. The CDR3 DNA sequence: TGTGCCAGCAGGGGACAGGGGGCGGACGGCTACACCTTC. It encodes CASRGQGADGYTF.